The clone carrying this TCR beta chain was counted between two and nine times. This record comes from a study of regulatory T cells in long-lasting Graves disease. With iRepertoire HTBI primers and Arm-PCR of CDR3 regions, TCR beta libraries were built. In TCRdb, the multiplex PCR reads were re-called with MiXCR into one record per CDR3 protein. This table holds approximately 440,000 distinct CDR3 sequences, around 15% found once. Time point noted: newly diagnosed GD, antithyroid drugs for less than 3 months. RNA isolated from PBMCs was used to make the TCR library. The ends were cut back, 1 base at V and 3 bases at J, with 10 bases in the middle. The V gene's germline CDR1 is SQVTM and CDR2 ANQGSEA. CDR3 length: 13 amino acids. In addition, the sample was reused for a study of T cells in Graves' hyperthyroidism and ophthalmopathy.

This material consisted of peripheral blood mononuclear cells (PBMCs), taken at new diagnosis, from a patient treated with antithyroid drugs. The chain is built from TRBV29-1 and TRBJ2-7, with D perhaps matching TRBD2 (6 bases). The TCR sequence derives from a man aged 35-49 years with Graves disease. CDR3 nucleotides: TGCAGCGTTGAAGGCGCGGGGAACTACGAGCAGTACTTC. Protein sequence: CSVEGAGNYEQYF.